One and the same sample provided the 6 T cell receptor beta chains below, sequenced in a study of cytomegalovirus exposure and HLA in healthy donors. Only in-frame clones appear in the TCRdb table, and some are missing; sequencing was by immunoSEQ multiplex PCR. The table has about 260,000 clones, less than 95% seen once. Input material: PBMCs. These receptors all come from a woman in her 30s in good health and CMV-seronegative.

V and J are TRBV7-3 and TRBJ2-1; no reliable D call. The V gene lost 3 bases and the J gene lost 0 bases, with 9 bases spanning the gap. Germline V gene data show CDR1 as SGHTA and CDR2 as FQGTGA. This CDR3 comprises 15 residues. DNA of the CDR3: TGTGCCAGCAGCTTGGGTGGGCTCTCCTACAATGAGCAGTTCTTC. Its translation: CASSLGGLSYNEQFF.

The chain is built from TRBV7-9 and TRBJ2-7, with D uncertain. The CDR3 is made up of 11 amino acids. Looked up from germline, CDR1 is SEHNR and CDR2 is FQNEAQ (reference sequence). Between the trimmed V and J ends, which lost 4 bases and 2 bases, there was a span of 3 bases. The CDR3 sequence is CASSSTYEQYF. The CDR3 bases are TGTGCCAGCAGCTCGACCTACGAGCAGTACTTC.

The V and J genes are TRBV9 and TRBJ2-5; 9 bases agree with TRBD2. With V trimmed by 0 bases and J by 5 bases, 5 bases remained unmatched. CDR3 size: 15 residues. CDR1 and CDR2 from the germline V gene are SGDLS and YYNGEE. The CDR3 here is CASSVGASGAETQYF. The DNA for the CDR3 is TGTGCCAGCAGCGTAGGGGCTAGCGGGGCGGAGACCCAGTACTTC.

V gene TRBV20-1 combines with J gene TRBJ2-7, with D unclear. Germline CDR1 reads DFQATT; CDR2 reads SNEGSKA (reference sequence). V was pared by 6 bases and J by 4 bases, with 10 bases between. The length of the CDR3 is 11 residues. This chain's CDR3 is CSARLVYEQYF. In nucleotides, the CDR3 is TGCAGTGCCAGACTCGTATACGAGCAGTACTTC.

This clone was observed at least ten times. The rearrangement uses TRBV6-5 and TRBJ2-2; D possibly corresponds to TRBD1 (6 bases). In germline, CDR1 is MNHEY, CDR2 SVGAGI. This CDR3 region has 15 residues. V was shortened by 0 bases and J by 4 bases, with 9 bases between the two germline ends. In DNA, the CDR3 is TGTGCCAGCAGTTACTCGCCAGGGGTCACCGGGGAGCTGTTTTTT. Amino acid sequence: CASSYSPGVTGELFF.

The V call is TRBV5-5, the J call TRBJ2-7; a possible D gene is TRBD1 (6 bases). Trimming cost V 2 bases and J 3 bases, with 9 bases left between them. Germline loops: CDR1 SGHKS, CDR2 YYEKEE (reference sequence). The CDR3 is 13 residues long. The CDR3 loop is CASSLQGLYEQYF. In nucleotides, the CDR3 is TGTGCCAGCAGCTTACAGGGTCTCTACGAGCAGTACTTC.